This is a list of T cell receptor beta chains from one sample in a study of blood T cell repertoires in COVID-19. The repertoire was sequenced with immunoSEQ multiplex PCR; TCRdb's copy has only in-frame clones and lacks some. The data hold some 200,000 clones, with roughly 80% observed a single time. Sequencing was carried out using peripheral blood. The source of these receptors is a man in his 60s with COVID-19, enrolled during active disease. The CDR3 runs from the conserved cysteine through the conserved F or W. The D gene is left open where the match is weak. Size tells how often a clone was seen (once, few, many) or the class of an expanded clone, and some rows leave it out.

clone size,D gene,J gene,V gene,CDR3 DNA,CDR3 protein
-,-,TRBJ1-6,TRBV10-1,TGCGCCAGCAAGGCGACAGCTACTTCACCCCTCCACTTT,CASKATATSPLHF
once,-,TRBJ1-1,TRBV5-8,TGTGCCAGCAGCAGAGGACAGTTGAACACTGAAGCTTTCTTT,CASSRGQLNTEAFF
-,TRBD1,TRBJ2-5,TRBV28,TGTGCCAGCAGTCCCACAGGGGGCTTGGAGACCCAGTACTTC,CASSPTGGLETQYF
-,-,TRBJ2-7,TRBV18,TGTGCCAGCTCACCGTCTCCCATTGGTCTAACAGGGCGCGAGCAGTACTTC,CASSPSPIGLTGREQYF
-,-,TRBJ2-1,TRBV5-1,TGCGCCAGCAGCTCGACTGGAGGGAACAATGAGCAGTTCTTC,CASSSTGGNNEQFF
-,-,TRBJ2-2,TRBV5-5,TGTGCCAGCAGCCTGGCGGCGGGGCAGGGTGCCGGGGAGCTGTTTTTT,CASSLAAGQGAGELFF
-,-,TRBJ2-7,TRBV27,TGTGCCAGCAGTTTACGTTGGACAGAAATGCGACCCTACGAGCAGTACTTC,CASSLRWTEMRPYEQYF
-,TRBD1,TRBJ1-1,TRBV27,TGTGCCAGCAGTATACGGACAGGGAATACTGAAGCTTTCTTT,CASSIRTGNTEAFF
-,TRBD1,TRBJ1-4,TRBV11-2,TGTGCCAGCAGCTTCTTAGGGACAGGGGGCGGAGGGGAAAAACTGTTTTTT,CASSFLGTGGGGEKLFF
-,-,TRBJ1-2,TRBV15,TGTGCCACCAGCAGTTCAGGTTTGGACTATGGCTACACCTTC,CATSSSGLDYGYTF
-,TRBD2,TRBJ2-1,TRBV6-5,TGTGCCAGCATCGGGAGGCGGAGTGAGCAGTTCTTC,CASIGRRSEQFF
-,-,TRBJ1-1,TRBV5-4,TGTGCCAGCAGCACCCAAGAAAAGGGGCGAATGAACACTGAAGCTTTCTTT,CASSTQEKGRMNTEAFF
-,-,TRBJ1-6,TRBV10-3,TGTGCCATCAGTGAGTCGGGCAGGGCCCAAGGGGCCCTCCACTTT,CAISESGRAQGALHF
-,TRBD2,TRBJ2-2,TRBV30,TGTGCCTGGAGTGTATTTTGGACTAGCGGGAACACCGGGGAGCTGTTTTTT,CAWSVFWTSGNTGELFF
once,TRBD1,TRBJ1-1,TRBV29-1,TGCAGCGTGGGAACAGGGGGCACTGAAGCTTTCTTT,CSVGTGGTEAFF
-,-,TRBJ1-2,TRBV25-1,TGTGCCAGCAGTGAAACGTTGGGAGTTCGGGATGGCTACACCTTC,CASSETLGVRDGYTF
-,-,TRBJ1-1,TRBV19,TGTGCCAGTAGTATAAGACAGAACACTGAAGCTTTCTTT,CASSIRQNTEAFF
few,-,TRBJ1-5,TRBV12-3/TRBV12-4,TGTGCCAGCAGTTTCTCCAGCAATCAGCCCCAGCATTTT,CASSFSSNQPQHF
-,-,TRBJ2-7,TRBV30,TGTGCCTGGAGCGGGTTGACGTTCACCTACGAGCAGTACTTC,CAWSGLTFTYEQYF
-,-,TRBJ1-1,TRBV6-2/TRBV6-3,TGTGCCAGCAGTTACAGAGGAGGACAGACTGAAGCTTTCTTT,CASSYRGGQTEAFF
-,TRBD1,TRBJ1-1,TRBV5-1,TGCGCCAGCAGCACCGGGACAGGGGACACTGAAGCTTTCTTT,CASSTGTGDTEAFF
-,-,TRBJ1-6,TRBV7-6,TGTGCCAGCAGCTCGACAGTGGAAAATTCACCCCTCCACTTT,CASSSTVENSPLHF
-,TRBD1,TRBJ2-1,TRBV6-5,TGTGCCAGCAGGGGGGGACAGGGGGTTAATGAGCAGTTCTTC,CASRGGQGVNEQFF
-,-,TRBJ1-1,TRBV6-2/TRBV6-3,TGTGCCAGCAGTTACGGAGGGGTCCAAATCAACACTGAAGCTTTCTTT,CASSYGGVQINTEAFF
-,-,TRBJ1-3,TRBV7-2,TGTGCCAGCAGCTTAGAGGGGTTCAGCTCTGGAAACACCGTATATTTT,CASSLEGFSSGNTVYF
-,TRBD1,TRBJ2-3,TRBV5-1,TGCGCCAGCAGCTTGGAAGGGACAGGGGCGGCAGATACGCAGTATTTT,CASSLEGTGAADTQYF
once,TRBD1,TRBJ1-1,TRBV14,TGTGCCAGCAGCCAGACGATGACAGGGTGGAACACTGAAGCTTTCTTT,CASSQTMTGWNTEAFF
once,-,TRBJ2-2,TRBV9,TGTGCCAGCAGCGTAGAGGGGGATACCGGGGAGCTGTTTTTT,CASSVEGDTGELFF
-,TRBD2,TRBJ2-5,TRBV3-1/TRBV3-2,TGTGCCAGCAGCCAGACTAGCGGGAGGAAGGGCCAAGAGACCCAGTACTTC,CASSQTSGRKGQETQYF
medium-sized,TRBD1,TRBJ1-1,TRBV7-2,TGTGCCAGCAGCCTACAGGGGGCGAGGACTGAAGCTTTCTTT,CASSLQGARTEAFF
-,-,TRBJ2-5,TRBV7-7,TGTGCCAGCAGCCGGTCGGAGGAAGAGACCCAGTACTTC,CASSRSEEETQYF
few,-,TRBJ1-1,TRBV6-2/TRBV6-3,TGTGCCAGCAGTTATGGGCTTAATTCGAACACTGAAGCTTTCTTT,CASSYGLNSNTEAFF
-,TRBD1,TRBJ2-1,TRBV4-1,TGCGCCAGCAGCCAAGGACAGGGGGTCTACAATGAGCAGTTCTTC,CASSQGQGVYNEQFF
-,-,TRBJ1-4,TRBV5-4,TGTGCCAGCAGCTTAGGGCAGGGTGCTAATGAAAAACTGTTTTTT,CASSLGQGANEKLFF
-,-,TRBJ1-2,TRBV7-9,TGTGCCAGCAGCTTAACTTCGGGGAATGGCTACACCTTC,CASSLTSGNGYTF
-,-,TRBJ1-5,TRBV19,TGTGCCAGTAGTATGGGCCAGCTAATCAATCAGCCCCAGCATTTT,CASSMGQLINQPQHF
-,TRBD1,TRBJ1-5,TRBV4-1,TGCGCCAGCAGCTCCACCCTGGGGGACAGGGGCAATCAGCCCCAGCATTTT,CASSSTLGDRGNQPQHF
-,TRBD2,TRBJ2-7,TRBV10-1,TGCGCCAGCAGTGAACTAGCGGGTCCCTACGAGCAGTACTTC,CASSELAGPYEQYF
-,-,TRBJ1-2,TRBV29-1,TGCAGCGTTGTGGCAGGTGATGGCTACACCTTC,CSVVAGDGYTF
-,-,TRBJ1-3,TRBV4-2,TGTGCCAGCAGCCAGGCGGCAACAGGCTCCGAGGGAAACACCATATATTTT,CASSQAATGSEGNTIYF
-,TRBD1,TRBJ1-1,TRBV4-1,TGCGCCAGCAGCAAGGACAGGCGGAACACTGAAGCTTTCTTT,CASSKDRRNTEAFF
-,TRBD2,TRBJ2-2,TRBV5-4,TGTGCCAGCAGCTCGATGGGTAGCGGGAGAACCGGGGAGCTGTTTTTT,CASSSMGSGRTGELFF
-,TRBD1,TRBJ1-4,TRBV28,TGTGCCAGCTCGGGACAGGGTGAAGAAAAACTGTTTTTT,CASSGQGEEKLFF